These T cell receptor beta chains were read from a single sample in a study of regulatory T cells in long-lasting Graves disease. In TCRdb, the multiplex PCR reads were re-called with MiXCR into one record per CDR3 protein. The table shows 350,000 to 450,000 distinct CDR3 sequences, with 21% occurring only once. The sample was peripheral blood mononuclear cells (PBMCs), taken when the disease was refractory, from a patient treated with antithyroid drugs. The receptors derive from a female donor with Graves disease. The CDR3 runs from the conserved cysteine through the conserved F or W. D genes are given only for firm matches. Size values are once, few and many counts, or a class for expanded clones, and some rows have none.

clone_size | j_call | v_call | d_call | cdr3_aa | cdr3_nt
many | TRBJ1-4 | TRBV28 | . | CASSFRSAGGRKKLFF | TGTGCCAGCAGTTTCCGGAGTGCGGGGGGGCGAAAAAAACTGTTTTTT
once | TRBJ2-6 | TRBV9 | TRBD2 | CASSFQREGGANVLTF | TGTGCCAGCAGCTTCCAGCGGGAGGGTGGGGCCAACGTCCTGACTTTC
many | TRBJ2-5 | TRBV29-1 | TRBD2 | CSVELAGGEETQYF | TGCAGCGTTGAATTAGCGGGAGGGGAAGAGACCCAGTACTTC
. | TRBJ2-4 | TRBV5-1 | . | CASSLADGAKNIQYF | TGCGCCAGCAGCTTGGCCGACGGGGCCAAAAACATTCAGTACTTC
few | TRBJ1-2 | TRBV20-1 | TRBD1 | CSARFYRDRSFYTF | TGCAGTGCTAGATTTTACCGGGACAGAAGTTTCTACACCTTC
. | TRBJ2-1 | TRBV12-3/TRBV12-4 | . | CASSAPGHLYNEQFF | TGTGCCAGCAGTGCTCCGGGACACCTATACAATGAGCAGTTCTTC
. | TRBJ2-2 | TRBV4-1 | . | CASTPRGDSPFAGELFF | TGCGCCAGCACCCCAAGAGGTGACTCCCCGTTTGCCGGGGAGCTGTTTTTT
. | TRBJ1-1 | TRBV18 | . | CASSHSVGNTEAFF | TGTGCCAGCTCTCACAGTGTGGGAAACACTGAAGCTTTCTTT
many | TRBJ1-2 | TRBV3-1 | . | CASSQSGTTYGYTF | TGTGCCAGCAGCCAATCGGGGACAACTTATGGCTACACCTTC
. | TRBJ1-1 | TRBV7-9 | . | CASSLVRDEAFF | TGTGCCAGCAGCTTAGTTAGGGATGAAGCTTTCTTT
many | TRBJ2-5 | TRBV29-1 | TRBD2 | CSASAGLAGGETQYF | TGCAGCGCTTCAGCGGGACTAGCGGGAGGAGAGACCCAGTACTTC
few | TRBJ2-6 | TRBV7-2 | . | CASRGVGVHSGANVLTF | TGTGCCAGCAGGGGGGTGGGTGTACATTCTGGGGCCAACGTCCTGACTTTC
. | TRBJ2-3 | TRBV20-1 | TRBD2 | CSARSPVSGSITDTQYF | TGCAGTGCTAGATCCCCGGTTAGCGGGAGCATCACAGATACGCAGTATTTT
many | TRBJ2-7 | TRBV30 | TRBD2 | CAWSRGGGRAKEQYF | TGTGCCTGGAGTAGAGGGGGCGGGAGGGCCAAAGAGCAGTACTTC
. | TRBJ2-2 | TRBV11-2 | . | CASSSDLDLNTGELFF | TGTGCCAGCAGCTCAGACTTGGATTTGAACACCGGGGAGCTGTTTTTT